The 28 T cell receptor beta chains reported below all come from one sample, sequenced in a study of T cell repertoires in cytomegalovirus infection. TCRdb called the reads again in MiXCR, with one record for every CDR3 protein. In the table there are 250,000 to 300,000 distinct CDR3 sequences, about a sixth of which are singletons. The specimen sequenced was CD8+ T cells from PBMCs. The receptors were sampled from a human donor in good health (CMV status not recorded). Some clones in this sample may be carry-over from other donors' samples.

This clonotype has a count of ten or more. This sequence joins TRBV27 and TRBJ1-1; possible D gene TRBD1, 5 bases. The V gene lost 4 bases and the J gene lost 5 bases, with 11 bases spanning the gap. CDR1 is MNHEY, CDR2 SMNVEV, per germline (reference sequence). The CDR3 has 13 residues. This CDR3 reads CASSSYGGTEAFF. Here the CDR3 DNA reads TGTGCCAGCAGTTCCTACGGGGGGACTGAAGCTTTCTTT.

This clonotype showed up just a few times. This chain connects TRBV14 to TRBJ1-4, with 7 bases identical to TRBD1. V gave up 2 bases and J gave up 8 bases; unmatched junction bases: 14. The CDR3 extends over 17 amino acids. CDR1 SGHDN and CDR2 FVKESK come from the germline V gene. CDR3 amino acids: CASSQSLQGLVQEKLFF. CDR3 DNA sequence: TGTGCCAGCAGCCAAAGCTTACAGGGGCTGGTTCAAGAAAAACTGTTTTTT.

V usage is TRBV10-2 and J usage is TRBJ1-6; 10 bases are a match to TRBD1. Trimming cost V 6 bases and J 9 bases; bases outside gene matches: 5. Germline assignment: CDR1 WSHSY and CDR2 SAAADI. The CDR3 is 14 amino acids. This CDR3 reads CASSGGQGGSPLHF. CDR3 nucleotide sequence: TGCGCCAGCAGCGGTGGACAGGGGGGTTCACCCCTCCACTTT.

CDR3 region: CASRHLGDYTEAFF. Written as DNA, the CDR3 is TGTGCCAGTAGGCACCTCGGGGATTACACTGAAGCTTTCTTT. The J gene is TRBJ1-1, the V gene TRBV19; unclear D gene. The V gene lost 6 bases and the J gene lost 3 bases, with 14 bases spanning the gap. From germline, CDR1 is LNHDA and CDR2 SQIVND (reference sequence). CDR3 length equals 14 residues.

This clonotype appeared many times. V gene TRBV12-3 or TRBV12-4 combines with J gene TRBJ2-3, with 7 bases lining up with TRBD2. With V trimmed by 4 bases and J by 2 bases, 3 bases remained unmatched. The CDR3 is 14 residues long. CDR3 DNA: TGTGCCAGCAGTTCTAGCGGTCTCACAGATACGCAGTATTTT. It yields the protein CASSSSGLTDTQYF.

Only a few counts were recorded for this clonotype. CDR3 sequence (DNA): TGTGCCAGCAGTTACTCGAATCAGGGGGCAATCACCGGGGAGCTGTTTTTT. Translated, it gives CASSYSNQGAITGELFF. The chain couples TRBV6-5 to TRBJ2-2; 8 nucleotides match TRBD1. This CDR3 has 17 residues. After removal of 0 bases from V and 4 bases from J, the junction contained 7 bases not matched to a gene. Germline V gene lookup returns CDR1 MNHEY and CDR2 SVGAGI.

This clonotype was counted ten times or more. V is TRBV4-1 and J is TRBJ2-5, with D possibly TRBD1 on 5 matching bases. V lost 0 bases and J 0 bases, leaving 8 bases between the germline ends. The CDR3 consists of 15 residues. Germline V gene data show CDR1 as MGHRA and CDR2 as YSYEKL. The CDR3 sequence is CASSQDPTDQETQYF. CDR3 DNA: TGCGCCAGCAGCCAAGATCCGACAGACCAAGAGACCCAGTACTTC.

On this clonotype itself: With a much larger clone just one base away, this may be a read error. The J gene is TRBJ2-5, the V gene TRBV6-5, with D tentatively TRBD2 (5 bases). The CDR3 consists of 17 residues. From germline, CDR1 is MNHEY and CDR2 SVGAGI. The V end lost 2 bases, the J end lost 5 bases, and 21 bases lay between the germline ends. CDR3 bases: TGTGCCAGCAGTTACGAGGCGACTATCCTCGCCCCGGAGACCCAGTACTTC. This translates into CASSYEATILAPETQYF.

The CDR3 bases are TGTGCCAGCAGCTTAGGTTCCGGGACAGCCGTCTACGAGCAGTACTTC. It is translated as CASSLGSGTAVYEQYF. This chain uses TRBV7-9 with TRBJ2-7, with 7 bases aligning to TRBD1. The CDR3 is 16 amino acids. Trimming removed 1 base from V and 3 bases from J; junction bases left unmatched: 9. Germline lookup yields CDR1 SEHNR and CDR2 FQNEAQ (reference sequence).

This chain links TRBV5-8 with TRBJ2-7; no clear D. The CDR3 length is 15 residues. Germline V CDR1 and CDR2: SGHTS, YDEGEE. The ends were cut back, 0 bases at V and 0 bases at J, with 10 bases in the middle. The CDR3 protein is CASSLASSYSYEQYF. The CDR3 nucleotides are TGTGCCAGCAGCTTGGCCTCATCGTACTCCTACGAGCAGTACTTC.

This clonotype was picked up a small number of times. The rearrangement joins TRBV15 to TRBJ2-1; D is possibly TRBD2 (5 bases). Trimming removed 0 bases from V and 4 bases from J, with 13 bases in between. The CDR3 spans 16 residues. Germline CDR1 reads LNHNV; CDR2 reads YYDKDF (reference sequence). CDR3 nucleotides: TGTGCCACCAGCAGAGATTCGGGAACCCCTTACAATGAGCAGTTCTTC. It codes for CATSRDSGTPYNEQFF.

About this clonotype: A read error may be the cause here, since a much bigger clone is one base away. The chain couples TRBV6-1 to TRBJ2-3; 12 bases fit TRBD2. The J segment lost 4 bases and the V segment lost 4 bases, leaving 3 bases of the junction unmatched. Germline CDR1 MNHNS, CDR2 SASEGT. This CDR3 region has 15 residues. CDR3 loop: CASSGLAGEPDTQYF. The CDR3 nucleotides read TGTGCCAGCAGTGGACTAGCGGGGGAGCCAGATACGCAGTATTTT.

The V gene is TRBV6-8, the J gene TRBJ2-3; the match to TRBD2 covers 11 bases. This CDR3 is built from 18 residues. With V trimmed by 2 bases and J by 0 bases, 7 bases remained unmatched. Germline V gene sequence: CDR1 MNHGY, CDR2 SAAAGT. CDR3 coding DNA: TGTGCCAGCAGTTACAACACTAGCGGGGGAACTAGCACAGATACGCAGTATTTT. It translates to CASSYNTSGGTSTDTQYF.

This clonotype has just a few counts. The J gene is TRBJ1-2, the V gene TRBV4-3; 9 nucleotides line up with TRBD1. The CDR3 loop spans 16 amino acids. Germline CDR1 is LGHNA and CDR2 is YSLEER. With V trimmed by 1 base and J by 2 bases, 5 bases remained unmatched. This chain's CDR3 is CASSQGDTGGNYGYTF. CDR3 DNA: TGCGCCAGCAGCCAAGGTGATACAGGGGGCAACTATGGCTACACCTTC.

In its sample, this clonotype was seen a few times. The rearrangement uses TRBV6-2 or TRBV6-3 and TRBJ2-1; D is unclear. CDR1 and CDR2 (germline): MNHEY, SVGEGT. This CDR3 is 11 amino acids long. With 6 bases removed from V and 10 bases from J, the gap between germline ends came to 10 bases. This CDR3 reads CASSIGGEQFF. The CDR3 DNA follows: TGTGCCAGCAGCATCGGTGGAGAGCAGTTCTTC.

This clonotype was picked up many times. V is TRBV11-2 and J is TRBJ2-1; 9 bases map to TRBD2. The V and J ends lost 4 bases and 7 bases, in that order; junction bases with no gene match: 5. The CDR3 has 14 amino acids. In germline, CDR1 is SGHAT, CDR2 FQNNGV. CDR3 sequence: CASSSVLAGNEQFF. The CDR3 DNA sequence: TGTGCCAGCAGCTCAGTTCTAGCGGGGAATGAGCAGTTCTTC.

This clonotype occurred once. V is TRBV19 and J is TRBJ2-2, with a possible D match to TRBD2 (6 bases). Germline loops: CDR1 LNHDA, CDR2 SQIVND (reference sequence). Trimming shortened V by 6 bases and J by 7 bases, and 21 bases separated the two germline ends. CDR3 size: 16 residues. CDR3 coding DNA: TGTGCCAGTAGCTTGGTCTCAGGAGGGAGCGGCGGGGAGCTGTTTTTT. This codes for CASSLVSGGSGGELFF.

As concerns this clonotype: This may be a read error, as it is one base from a much larger clone. This chain joins TRBV12-3 or TRBV12-4 and TRBJ1-4; 10 bases fit TRBD1. This CDR3 comprises 14 residues. The CDR3 coding sequence is TGTGCCAACAGTTCGACAGGGGGCTATGAAAAACTGTTTTTT. Protein product: CANSSTGGYEKLFF.

The chain carries TRBV9 and TRBJ1-1, with D perhaps matching TRBD1 (6 bases). Germline values: CDR1 SGDLS, CDR2 YYNGEE. V lost 0 bases and J 6 bases, leaving 12 bases between the germline ends. The length of the CDR3 is 14 residues. In DNA form, the CDR3 reads TGTGCCAGCAGCGTAGGGGGGGCAGGCGCTGAAGCTTTCTTT. Translated: CASSVGGAGAEAFF.

The V gene is TRBV20-1, the J gene TRBJ2-1, with 12 bases fitting TRBD2. The CDR3 loop spans 16 amino acids. V shed 3 bases, J shed 3 bases, and the junction held 6 bases outside the gene matches. The germline gives CDR1 DFQATT, CDR2 SNEGSKA (reference sequence). The CDR3 DNA reads TGCAGTGCTAGTGATCTAGCGGGGGGGCTCTACAATGAGCAGTTCTTC. Protein product: CSASDLAGGLYNEQFF.

The rearrangement links TRBV28 to TRBJ2-7, with D possibly matching TRBD1 (5 bases). The CDR3 consists of 13 residues. Germline V gene sequence: CDR1 MDHEN, CDR2 SYDVKM. With 4 bases removed from V and 3 bases from J, the gap between germline ends came to 10 bases. This CDR3 reads CASSYGRGYEQYF. CDR3 in DNA: TGTGCCAGCAGTTACGGTAGGGGCTACGAGCAGTACTTC.

The chain joins TRBV9 to TRBJ1-6; no firm D call. Trimming cost V 0 bases and J 14 bases, with 12 bases left between them. The CDR3 runs 13 residues. From germline, CDR1 is SGDLS and CDR2 YYNGEE. The CDR3 sequence is CASSVDAAGTLHF. The CDR3 coding sequence is TGTGCCAGCAGCGTAGACGCCGCGGGGACCCTCCACTTT.

A few counts support this clonotype. The rearrangement links TRBV6-6 to TRBJ2-3, with D perhaps being TRBD1 or TRBD2 (5 bases each). CDR3 length equals 14 residues. V shed 6 bases and J shed 6 bases, with 16 bases lying between them. Germline-derived CDR1 and CDR2 are MNHNY and SVGAGI (reference sequence). This CDR3 reads CASRTGTPTDTQYF. The CDR3 DNA reads as TGTGCCAGCAGAACCGGGACCCCAACCGATACGCAGTATTTT.

This clonotype was seen ten or more times. The V gene is TRBV7-8, the J gene TRBJ2-5; tentative D call: TRBD1 (5 bases). The CDR3 contains 14 residues. The germline V gene encodes CDR1 SGHVS and CDR2 FQNEAQ. Trimming left V 2 bases short and J 5 bases short, with 12 bases between. The DNA for the CDR3 is TGTGCCAGCAGCTTACAGGGTCTCTGGGAGACCCAGTACTTC. Its protein is CASSLQGLWETQYF.

This clonotype was seen a few times. This CDR3 reads CASSSRSDRGRYEQYF. CDR3 nucleotide sequence: TGCGCCAGCAGCTCGCGCTCGGACAGGGGGCGGTACGAGCAGTACTTC. The rearrangement links TRBV5-1 to TRBJ2-7; TRBD1 agrees at 11 bases. Germline lookup yields CDR1 SGHRS and CDR2 YFSETQ. The J segment lost 4 bases and the V segment lost 3 bases, leaving 9 bases of the junction unmatched. The CDR3 consists of 16 residues.

This clonotype was detected many times. The chain combines TRBV7-6 with TRBJ1-1, with D possibly TRBD1 on 6 matching bases. The ends were cut back, 3 bases at V and 5 bases at J, with 13 bases in the middle. The CDR3 has 14 amino acids. Germline CDR1 SGHVS, CDR2 FNYEAQ. CDR3 nucleotide sequence: TGTGCCAGCAGCTTCGGTGAGGGGGGGACTGAAGCTTTCTTT. Translation: CASSFGEGGTEAFF.

Ten or more counts support this clonotype. The genes are TRBV7-8 and TRBJ2-7; no firm D call. Germline CDR1 and CDR2: SGHVS and FQNEAQ. Trimming shortened V by 4 bases and J by 2 bases, and 12 bases separated the two germline ends. The CDR3 has 14 residues. For the CDR3, the DNA is TGTGCCAGCAGCTCCGACGCAAACCCCTACGAGCAGTACTTC. Translated, it gives CASSSDANPYEQYF.

The table lists this clonotype with many counts. The chain has TRBV7-6 and TRBJ2-7; D uncertain. The germline V gene encodes CDR1 SGHVS and CDR2 FNYEAQ. The V end lost 0 bases, the J end lost 7 bases, and 7 bases lay between the germline ends. This CDR3 spans 12 amino acids. The CDR3 bases are TGTGCCAGCAGCTTAGCGGATAGGGAGCAGTACTTC. Translating gives CASSLADREQYF.